The TCR beta chain under discussion was sequenced for a study of regulatory T cells in long-lasting Graves disease. Study-wide results and limits: Owing to a sample size that was small, accuracy may have been reduced. Persistent-disease Graves' patients showed less TCR diversity than new cases.

Remarks on this clonotype: Its specificity is unknown.

CDR1 is LNHDA and CDR2 is SQIVND in the germline V gene (reference sequence). The V gene lost 7 bases and the J gene lost 1 base, with 17 bases spanning the gap. This CDR3 region has 15 residues. Indicated time point: persistent/refractory GD, antithyroid drugs over 5 years with positive TRAb. Scientists built the TCR library using RNA that was extracted from PBMCs. To make TCR beta libraries, researchers used iRepertoire HTBI primers and Arm-PCR of CDR3 regions. TCRdb analysed the multiplex PCR reads with MiXCR anew, one entry per CDR3 protein. The data hold roughly 500,000 distinct CDR3 sequences, with 20% to 25% observed a single time.

The clonotype comes from a female donor with Graves disease. Sequencing used peripheral blood mononuclear cells (PBMCs), obtained when the disease was refractory, from a patient treated with antithyroid drugs. The genes are TRBV19 and TRBJ2-7; no clear D. The DNA of the CDR3 is TGTGCCAGTACTCTCGGGTATCCCGGGTCCTACGAGCAGTACTTC. Protein: CASTLGYPGSYEQYF.